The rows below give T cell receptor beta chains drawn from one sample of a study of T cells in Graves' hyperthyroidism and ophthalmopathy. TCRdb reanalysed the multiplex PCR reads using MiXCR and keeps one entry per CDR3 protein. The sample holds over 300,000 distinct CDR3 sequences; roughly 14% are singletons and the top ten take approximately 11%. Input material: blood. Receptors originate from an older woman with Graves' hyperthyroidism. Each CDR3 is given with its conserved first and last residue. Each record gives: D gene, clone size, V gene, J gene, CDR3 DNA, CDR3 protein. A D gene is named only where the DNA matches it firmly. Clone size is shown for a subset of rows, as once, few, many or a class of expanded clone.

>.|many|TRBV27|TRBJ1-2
TGTGCCAGCAGTTCAGGGGATGGCTACACCTTC
CASSSGDGYTF
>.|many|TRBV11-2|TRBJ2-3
TGTGCCAGCAGCATTGAGCTGGAAGATACGCAGTATTTT
CASSIELEDTQYF
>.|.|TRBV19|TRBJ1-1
TGTGCCAGTAGTATACGCAACACTGAAGCTTCCTTT
CASSIRNTEASF
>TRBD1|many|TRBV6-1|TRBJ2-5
TGTGCCAGCAGTGAGGCCCTGACAGGGGGCGGAGAGACCCAGTACTTC
CASSEALTGGGETQYF
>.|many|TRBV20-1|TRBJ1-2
TGCAGTGCTAGAGTCCCAGGGAGTGGCTACACCTTC
CSARVPGSGYTF
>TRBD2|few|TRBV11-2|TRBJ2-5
TGTGCCAGCAGCTCGGGACTAGCGGGAGGTCTAGAGACCCAGTACTTC
CASSSGLAGGLETQYF
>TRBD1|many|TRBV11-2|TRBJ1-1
TGTGCCAGCAGCGCTCAGGGGGCATGGACTGAAGCTTTCTTT
CASSAQGAWTEAFF
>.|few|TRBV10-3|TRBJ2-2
TGTGCCATCAGTGGCAAGGCCACGAACACCGGGGAGCTGTTTTTT
CAISGKATNTGELFF
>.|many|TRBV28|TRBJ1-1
TGTGCCAGCACCAATCTAAGGTGGGGGCGCAGCCATGGGACTGAAGCTTTCTTT
CASTNLRWGRSHGTEAFF
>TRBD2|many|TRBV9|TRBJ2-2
TGTGCCAGCAGCGTAGTCACTAGCGGGAATGGCGGGGAGCTGTTTTTT
CASSVVTSGNGGELFF
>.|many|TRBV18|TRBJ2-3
TGTGCCAGCTCACCGCTTAGCGACCCAGATACGCAGTATTTT
CASSPLSDPDTQYF
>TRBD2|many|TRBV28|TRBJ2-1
TGTGCCAGCAGTATCCTAGCGGGCCAGTCCTACAATGAGCAGTTCTTC
CASSILAGQSYNEQFF
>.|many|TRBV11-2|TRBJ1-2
TGTGCCAGCAGCTCCCTCAGGGCTCCCAGGGCCCCCGCTAACTATGGCTACACCTTC
CASSSLRAPRAPANYGYTF
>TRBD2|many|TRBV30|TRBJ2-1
TGTGCCTGGTATAGCGGGAGGGGTAATGAGCAGTTCTTC
CAWYSGRGNEQFF
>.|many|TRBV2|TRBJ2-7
TGTGCCAGCAGAAGAAGGACATCCTACGAGCAGTACTTC
CASRRRTSYEQYF
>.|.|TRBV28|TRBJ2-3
TGTGCCAGCAGAATCCGCACAGATACGCAGTATTTT
CASRIRTDTQYF
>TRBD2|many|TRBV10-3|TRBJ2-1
TGTGCCATCACCGGGACTAGCGGGAGGGCGAGTGAGCAGTTCTTC
CAITGTSGRASEQFF
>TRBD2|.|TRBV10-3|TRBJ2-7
TGTGCCATCAGTTACGGGACTAGCGGGAGCTACGAGCAGTACTTC
CAISYGTSGSYEQYF
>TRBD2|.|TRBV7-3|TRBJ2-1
TGTGCCAGCAGCGCCGGGACTAGCGGGAGGCTCAATGAGCAGTTCTTC
CASSAGTSGRLNEQFF
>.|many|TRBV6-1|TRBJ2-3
TGTGCCAGCAGGAGACTAGAGCTCACAGATACGCAGTATTTT
CASRRLELTDTQYF
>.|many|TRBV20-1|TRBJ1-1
TGCAGTGCTAGAGGGGGGGCAGGCGCTGAAGCTTTCTTT
CSARGGAGAEAFF
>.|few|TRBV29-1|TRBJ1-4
TGCAGCGTTGGGGGGGTTGCTAATGAAAAACTGTTTTTT
CSVGGVANEKLFF
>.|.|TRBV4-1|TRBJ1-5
TGCGCCAGCAGCCTAGTATATTTGAAGTATAGCAATCAGCCCCAGCATTTT
CASSLVYLKYSNQPQHF
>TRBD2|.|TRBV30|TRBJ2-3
TGTGCCTGGTCCCTAAGTACTAGCGCATCCACAGATACGCAGTATTTT
CAWSLSTSASTDTQYF
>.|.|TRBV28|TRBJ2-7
TGTGCCAGCAAACAGGACCAGTACGAGCAGTACTTC
CASKQDQYEQYF
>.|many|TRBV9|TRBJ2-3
TGTGCCAGCAGCGTAGGAGGGAAAGCAGATACGCAGTATTTT
CASSVGGKADTQYF
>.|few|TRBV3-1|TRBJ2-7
TGTGCCAGCAGCCCTTCTCGATCCTACGAGCAGTACTTC
CASSPSRSYEQYF
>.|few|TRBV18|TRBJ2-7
TGTGCCACCTCATCGGGGTTCGCCTACGAGCAGTACTTC
CATSSGFAYEQYF
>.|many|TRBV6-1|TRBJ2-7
TGTGCCAGCAGTGAAGCTGTATGGCGGGACTCCTCCTCCGAGCAGTACTTC
CASSEAVWRDSSSEQYF
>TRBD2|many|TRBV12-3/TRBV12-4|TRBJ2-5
TGTGCCAGCAGTTTTAGCCAGCGGGGGTGGGAGACCCAGTACTTC
CASSFSQRGWETQYF
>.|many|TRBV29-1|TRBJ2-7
TGCAGCGTGGAGGCTGGCAGGCTGAACGAGCAGTACTTC
CSVEAGRLNEQYF
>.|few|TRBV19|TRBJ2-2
TGTGCCAGCGCCGGACTTCACATACCAGACCGGTGGCTGTTTTTT
CASAGLHIPDRWLFF
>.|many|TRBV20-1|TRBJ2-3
TGCAGTGCGCCACTCGCAGGCGCAGATACGCAGTATTTT
CSAPLAGADTQYF
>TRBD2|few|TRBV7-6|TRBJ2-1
TGTGCCAGCAGCTTAGCGGTGACTAGCGATTATAAGAATGAGCAGTTCTTC
CASSLAVTSDYKNEQFF
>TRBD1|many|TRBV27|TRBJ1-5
TGTGCCAGCAGGAACGAAGGGACAGGAGGGAATCAGCCCCAGCATTTT
CASRNEGTGGNQPQHF
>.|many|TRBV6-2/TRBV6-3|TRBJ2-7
TGTGCCAGCAGTCCCTTCAGGGGAACCTACGAGCAGTACTTC
CASSPFRGTYEQYF
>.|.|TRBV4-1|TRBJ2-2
TGCGCCAGCAGCCATGGAGCCCCCGGGGAGCTGTTTTTT
CASSHGAPGELFF
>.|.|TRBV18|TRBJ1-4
TGTGCCAGCTCACTTTCTTCAGGGGCAACTAATGAAAAACTGTTTTTT
CASSLSSGATNEKLFF
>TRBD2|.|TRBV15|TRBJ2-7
TGTGCCACCAGCAGAGGGACTAGCGGGAGAACCTACGAGCAGTACTTC
CATSRGTSGRTYEQYF
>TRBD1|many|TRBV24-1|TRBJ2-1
TGTGCCACCCGCGGAAATGGGACAGGGGCCTACAATGAGCAGTTCTTC
CATRGNGTGAYNEQFF
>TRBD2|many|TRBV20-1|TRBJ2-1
TGCAGTGCTAGACCTCTAGCGGGAAGCTACAATGAGCAGTTCTTC
CSARPLAGSYNEQFF
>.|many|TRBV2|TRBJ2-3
TGTGCCAGCAGTCCCCGTGTAACTAGCACAGATACGCAGTATTTT
CASSPRVTSTDTQYF
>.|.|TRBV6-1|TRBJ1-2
TGTGCCAGCTCGGGGGGCGCCTATGATGACTATGGCTACACCTTC
CASSGGAYDDYGYTF
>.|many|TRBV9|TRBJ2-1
TGTGCCAGCAGCGTAGATGGGGGGACGAGCTACAATGAGCAGTTCTTC
CASSVDGGTSYNEQFF
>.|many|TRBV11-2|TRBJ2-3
TGTGCCAGCAGTCGGAGTTTCTCAGATACGCAGTATTTT
CASSRSFSDTQYF
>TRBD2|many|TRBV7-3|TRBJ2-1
TGTGCCAGCAGCCTTTACAGCGGGAGTGTCAATGAGCAGTTCTTC
CASSLYSGSVNEQFF